This TCR beta chain was retrieved from a study of CD4+ T cells in melanoma. The assay was immunoSEQ multiplex PCR, and TCRdb's table has in-frame clones only and misses some. The repertoire includes a few thousand clones, about two thirds of them detected once, and less than 30% sits in the top ten. The sample consisted of cells from a culture (not recorded whether cultured in vitro). The TCR sequence derives from a human donor with melanoma.

This CDR3 reads CASSPTTSGYQETQYF. The CDR3 DNA reads TGTGCCAGCTCACCCACGACTAGCGGGTATCAAGAGACCCAGTACTTC. The chain couples TRBV18 to TRBJ2-5; 10 nucleotides agree with TRBD2. The CDR3 runs to 16 residues. Trimming at V came to 3 bases and at J to 2 bases, leaving 6 bases not matched to a gene. Germline V gene data show CDR1 as KGHSH and CDR2 as LQKENI.